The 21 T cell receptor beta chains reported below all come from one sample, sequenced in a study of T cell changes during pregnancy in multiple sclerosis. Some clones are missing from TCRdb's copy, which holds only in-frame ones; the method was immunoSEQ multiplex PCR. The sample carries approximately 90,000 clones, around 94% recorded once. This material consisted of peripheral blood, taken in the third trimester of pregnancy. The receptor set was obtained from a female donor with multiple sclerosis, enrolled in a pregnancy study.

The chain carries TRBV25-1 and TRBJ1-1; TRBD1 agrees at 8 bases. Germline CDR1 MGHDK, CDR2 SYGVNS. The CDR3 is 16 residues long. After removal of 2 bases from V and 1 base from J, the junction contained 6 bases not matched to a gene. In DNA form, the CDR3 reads TGTGCCAGCAGTGAACATCGGGGGACAGGGAACACTGAAGCTTTCTTT. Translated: CASSEHRGTGNTEAFF.

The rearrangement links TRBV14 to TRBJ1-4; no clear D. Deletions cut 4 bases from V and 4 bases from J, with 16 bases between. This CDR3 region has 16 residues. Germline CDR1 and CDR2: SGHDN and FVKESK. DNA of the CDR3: TGTGCCAGCAGCCCCCAAGGAGGGCCATTTAATGAAAAACTGTTTTTT. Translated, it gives CASSPQGGPFNEKLFF.

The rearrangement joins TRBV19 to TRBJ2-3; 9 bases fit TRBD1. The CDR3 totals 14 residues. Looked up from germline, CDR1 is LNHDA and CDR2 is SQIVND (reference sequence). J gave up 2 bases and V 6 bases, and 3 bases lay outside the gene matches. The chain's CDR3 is CASRLQGATDTQYF. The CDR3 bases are TGTGCCAGTAGGTTACAGGGGGCCACAGATACGCAGTATTTT.

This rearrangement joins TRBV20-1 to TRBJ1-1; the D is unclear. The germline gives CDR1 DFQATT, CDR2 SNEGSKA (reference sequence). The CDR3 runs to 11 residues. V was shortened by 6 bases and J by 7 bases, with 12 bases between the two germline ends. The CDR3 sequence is CSARHRNEAFF. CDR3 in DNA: TGCAGTGCGCGACACCGTAATGAAGCTTTCTTT.

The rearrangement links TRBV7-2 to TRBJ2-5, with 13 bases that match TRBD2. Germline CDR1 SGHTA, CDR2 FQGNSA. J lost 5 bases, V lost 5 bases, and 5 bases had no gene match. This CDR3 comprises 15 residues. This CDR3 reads CASSTTSGRLETQYF. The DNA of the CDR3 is TGTGCCAGCAGCACGACTAGCGGGAGGCTTGAGACCCAGTACTTC.

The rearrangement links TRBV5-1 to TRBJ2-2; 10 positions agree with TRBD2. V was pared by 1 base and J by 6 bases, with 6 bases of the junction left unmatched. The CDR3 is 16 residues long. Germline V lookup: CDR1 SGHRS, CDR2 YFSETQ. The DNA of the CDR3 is TGCGCCAGCAGCTTGCTGCTAGCGGGAGAACCCGGGGAGCTGTTTTTT. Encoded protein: CASSLLLAGEPGELFF.

CDR3 coding DNA: TGTGCCAGCAAAGGCGGCGGAAACACTGAAGCTTTCTTT. Its translation: CASKGGGNTEAFF. The rearrangement links TRBV6-1 to TRBJ1-1, with D hard to call. This CDR3 is 13 amino acids long. V was cut by 7 bases and J by 2 bases, with 11 bases left in between. CDR1 and CDR2 from the germline V gene are MNHNS and SASEGT.

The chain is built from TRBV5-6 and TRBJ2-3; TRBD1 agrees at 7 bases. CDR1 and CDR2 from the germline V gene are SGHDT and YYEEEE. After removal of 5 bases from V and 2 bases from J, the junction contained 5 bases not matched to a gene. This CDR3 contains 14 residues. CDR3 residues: CASRPGTDTDTQYF. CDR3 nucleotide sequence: TGTGCCAGCAGACCGGGGACAGACACAGATACGCAGTATTTT.

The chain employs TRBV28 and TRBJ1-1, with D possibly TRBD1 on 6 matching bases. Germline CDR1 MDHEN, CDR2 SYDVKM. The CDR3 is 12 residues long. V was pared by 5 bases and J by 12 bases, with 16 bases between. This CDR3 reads CASSQLQGTTFF. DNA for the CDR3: TGTGCCAGCAGTCAATTACAGGGAACGACTTTCTTT.

CDR3 in amino acids: CASSAGFQETQYF. The DNA for the CDR3 is TGTGCCAGCAGCGCAGGGTTTCAAGAGACCCAGTACTTC. V is TRBV6-1 and J is TRBJ2-5, with D possibly being TRBD1 (5 bases). In germline, CDR1 is MNHNS, CDR2 SASEGT. This CDR3 comprises 13 residues. Trimming shortened V by 6 bases and J by 2 bases, and 10 bases separated the two germline ends.

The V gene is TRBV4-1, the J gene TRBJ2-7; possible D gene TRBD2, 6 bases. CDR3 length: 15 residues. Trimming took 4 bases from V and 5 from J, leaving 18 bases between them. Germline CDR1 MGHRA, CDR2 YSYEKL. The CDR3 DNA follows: TGCGCCAGCAGCCTGTCCATGGGGAGGATCCACGAGCAGTACTTC. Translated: CASSLSMGRIHEQYF.

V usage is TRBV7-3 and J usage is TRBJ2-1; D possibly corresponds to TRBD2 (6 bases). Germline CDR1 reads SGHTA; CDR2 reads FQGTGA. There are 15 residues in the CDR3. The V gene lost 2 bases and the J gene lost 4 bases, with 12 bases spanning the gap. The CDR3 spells CASSLVASAYNEQFF. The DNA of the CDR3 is TGTGCCAGCAGCTTAGTGGCTAGCGCATACAATGAGCAGTTCTTC.

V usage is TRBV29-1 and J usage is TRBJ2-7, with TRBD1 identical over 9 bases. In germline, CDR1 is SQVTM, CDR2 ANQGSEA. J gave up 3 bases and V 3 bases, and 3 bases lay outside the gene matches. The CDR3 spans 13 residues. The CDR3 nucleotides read TGCAGCGTTGAGACAGGGGGTAACTACGAGCAGTACTTC. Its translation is CSVETGGNYEQYF.

This CDR3 reads CASSLASSGRTLSYEQYF. The DNA of the CDR3 is TGTGCCAGCAGCTTAGCGTCTAGCGGGAGAACCCTCTCCTACGAGCAGTACTTC. The chain employs TRBV7-9 and TRBJ2-7, with 10 bases identical to TRBD2. This CDR3 comprises 18 residues. Germline CDR1 is SEHNR and CDR2 is FQNEAQ (reference sequence). Trimming cost V 0 bases and J 0 bases; bases outside gene matches: 8.

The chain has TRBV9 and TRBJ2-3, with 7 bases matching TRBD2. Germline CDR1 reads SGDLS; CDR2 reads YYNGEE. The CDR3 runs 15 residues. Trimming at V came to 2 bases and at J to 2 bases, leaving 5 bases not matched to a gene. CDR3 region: CASSVRLAATDTQYF. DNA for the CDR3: TGTGCCAGCAGCGTTAGACTAGCTGCCACAGATACGCAGTATTTT. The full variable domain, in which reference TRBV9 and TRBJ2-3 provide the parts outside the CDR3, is DSGVTQTPKHLITATGQRVTLRCSPRSGDLSVYWYQQSLDQGLQFLIQYYNGEERAKGNILERFSAQQFPDLHSELNLSSLELGDSALYFCASSVRLAATDTQYFGPGTRLTVL.

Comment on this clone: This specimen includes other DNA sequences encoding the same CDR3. This CDR3 is CASSGTGGNQPQHF. CDR3 DNA sequence: TGTGCCAGCAGCGGGACGGGGGGAAATCAGCCCCAGCATTTT. This sequence joins TRBV25-1 and TRBJ1-5, with a possible D match to TRBD1 (5 bases). V lost 6 bases and J 4 bases, leaving 13 bases between the germline ends. CDR1 MGHDK and CDR2 SYGVNS come from the germline V gene. The length of the CDR3 is 14 residues.

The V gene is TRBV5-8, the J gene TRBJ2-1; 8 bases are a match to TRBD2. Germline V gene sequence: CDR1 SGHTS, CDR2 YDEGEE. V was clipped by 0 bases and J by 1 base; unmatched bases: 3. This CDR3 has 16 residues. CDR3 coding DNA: TGTGCCAGCAGCTTGGGGGTAGCGGGATCCTACAATGAGCAGTTCTTC. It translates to CASSLGVAGSYNEQFF. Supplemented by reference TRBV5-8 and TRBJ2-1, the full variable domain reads EAGVTQSPTHLIKTRGQQATLRCSPISGHTSVYWYQQALGLGLQFLLWYDEGEERNRGNFPPRFSGRQFPNYSSELNVNALELEDSALYLCASSLGVAGSYNEQFFGPGTRLTVL.

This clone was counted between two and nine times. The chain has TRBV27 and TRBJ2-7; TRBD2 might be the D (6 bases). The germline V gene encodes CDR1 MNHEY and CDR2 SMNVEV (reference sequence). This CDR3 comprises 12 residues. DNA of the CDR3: TGTGCATACATGGGGGGAGTCCACGAGCAGTACTTC. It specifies CAYMGGVHEQYF.

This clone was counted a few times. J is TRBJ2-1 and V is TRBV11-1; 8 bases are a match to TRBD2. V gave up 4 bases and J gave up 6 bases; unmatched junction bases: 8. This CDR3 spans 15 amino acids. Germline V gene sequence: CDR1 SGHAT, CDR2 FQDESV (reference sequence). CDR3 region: CASSSREGLRNEQFF. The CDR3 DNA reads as TGTGCCAGCAGCTCCCGGGAGGGCCTACGCAATGAGCAGTTCTTC.

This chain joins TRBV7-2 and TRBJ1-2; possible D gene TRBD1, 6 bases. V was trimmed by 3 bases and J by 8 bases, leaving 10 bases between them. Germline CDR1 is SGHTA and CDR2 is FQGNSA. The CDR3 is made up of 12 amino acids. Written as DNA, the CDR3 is TGTGCCAGCAGCTTCGGGACACTCGGCTACACCTTC. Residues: CASSFGTLGYTF.

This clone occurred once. The CDR3 sequence: CAISPGLAGAYEQYF. CDR3 nucleotides: TGTGCCATCAGCCCGGGACTAGCGGGAGCCTACGAGCAGTACTTC. The chain carries TRBV10-3 and TRBJ2-7, with 14 bases matching TRBD2. Germline CDR1 is ENHRY and CDR2 is SYGVKD. Trimming at V came to 6 bases and at J to 2 bases, leaving 3 bases not matched to a gene. This CDR3 region has 15 residues.